The clone carrying this T cell receptor (beta chain) was seen a handful of times. Its antigen is as yet unknown. This entry belongs to a study of cytomegalovirus exposure and HLA in healthy donors. Notes on the study in general: An analysis was carried out at a later point. It showed that HLA-associated TCR beta chains were more clonally expanded than equally common non-associated chains.

PCR employed 60 Vbeta and 13 Jbeta primers. Profiled with immunoSEQ multiplex PCR; TCRdb holds only in-frame clones, not every one. Among more than 200,000 clones listed, about three quarters were seen once. This CDR3 spans 18 amino acids. With V trimmed by 5 bases and J by 4 bases, 17 bases remained unmatched. CDR1 and CDR2 (germline): SGHTA, FQGNSA. The TCR comes from a man aged 35 to 55 in good health and CMV-seronegative. The rearrangement joins TRBV7-2 to TRBJ1-1, with 9 bases that match TRBD1. Sequenced material: PBMCs. CDR3 in DNA: TGTGCCAGCAGCCCCCCTCTGGGGACAGGGAGTAGAAGCACTGAAGCTTTCTTT. It translates to CASSPPLGTGSRSTEAFF.